Following are 11 T cell receptor beta chains from one sample sequenced in a study of cytomegalovirus exposure and HLA in healthy donors. Data came from immunoSEQ multiplex PCR; TCRdb stores just in-frame clones and leaves some out. The sample contains 120,000 or so clones, about 88% of which appear only once. Sequenced input: PBMCs. The receptors derive from a man aged 18-30 years in good health and CMV-seropositive.

This clone was detected a few times. Here the CDR3 DNA reads TGTGCCAGCAGTGAAGGACAGCCTTATGGCTACACCTTC. It encodes CASSEGQPYGYTF. This chain uses TRBV6-1 with TRBJ1-2; TRBD1 is a possible D gene (5 bases). Deletions cut 1 base from V and 5 bases from J, with 8 bases between. The CDR3 totals 13 residues. CDR1 and CDR2 (germline): MNHNS, SASEGT.

This clone was seen once. The chain links TRBV5-1 to TRBJ2-3; 12 bases agree with TRBD2. This CDR3 has 17 residues. With V trimmed by 0 bases and J by 1 base, 3 bases remained unmatched. Germline V lookup: CDR1 SGHRS, CDR2 YFSETQ. The CDR3: CASSLDPSGGGTDTQYF. CDR3 sequence (DNA): TGCGCCAGCAGCTTGGATCCTAGCGGGGGGGGCACAGATACGCAGTATTTT.

Written as DNA, the CDR3 is TGTGCCAGCAGTTGGGGACAGGGGTCCTACGAGCAGTACTTC. Protein sequence: CASSWGQGSYEQYF. The rearrangement joins TRBV6-5 to TRBJ2-7, with 10 bases fitting TRBD1. Germline V lookup: CDR1 MNHEY, CDR2 SVGAGI. J gave up 1 base and V 4 bases, and 1 base lay outside the gene matches. This CDR3 is built from 14 residues.

This clone showed up just once. The chain combines TRBV5-6 with TRBJ2-7, with 11 bases lining up with TRBD1. Trimming at V came to 4 bases and at J to 6 bases, leaving 9 bases not matched to a gene. The CDR3 is 15 amino acids. From germline, CDR1 is SGHDT and CDR2 YYEEEE. CDR3 protein: CASSTARTGGAEQYF. CDR3 nucleotide sequence: TGTGCCAGCAGCACGGCCCGGACAGGGGGCGCCGAGCAGTACTTC.

Concerning this clone itself: This sample also contains other DNA sequences that code for the same CDR3. The chain couples TRBV27 to TRBJ1-1; D call uncertain. Germline V gene data show CDR1 as MNHEY and CDR2 as SMNVEV (reference sequence). Trimming took 2 bases from V and 2 from J, leaving 6 bases between them. CDR3 length equals 13 residues. The CDR3: CASSLSRNTEAFF. CDR3 in DNA: TGTGCCAGCAGTTTAAGCCGAAACACTGAAGCTTTCTTT.

The chain uses TRBV7-8 and TRBJ2-2; TRBD1 is a possible D gene (6 bases). CDR3 length: 15 amino acids. V was clipped by 2 bases and J by 1 base, with 8 bases between them. CDR1 is SGHVS and CDR2 is FQNEAQ in the germline V gene. CDR3 amino acids: CASSLRGGNTGELFF. CDR3 nucleotides: TGTGCCAGCAGCTTAAGAGGGGGGAACACCGGGGAGCTGTTTTTT.

The chain carries TRBV6-6 and TRBJ1-5, with D perhaps matching TRBD1 (5 bases). Germline CDR1 is MNHNY and CDR2 is SVGAGI (reference sequence). V was clipped by 5 bases and J by 0 bases, with 11 bases between them. CDR3 size: 15 residues. CDR3 loop: CASSPFRDSNQPQHF. The DNA of the CDR3 is TGTGCCAGCAGTCCCTTCAGGGATAGCAATCAGCCCCAGCATTTT.

V usage is TRBV7-9 and J usage is TRBJ1-2; D unresolved. V was clipped by 1 base and J by 0 bases, with 9 bases between them. The CDR3 has 15 residues. Germline-derived CDR1 and CDR2 are SEHNR and FQNEAQ (reference sequence). Here the CDR3 DNA reads TGTGCCAGCAGCTTAGACCCCGCAGCTAACTATGGCTACACCTTC. It yields the protein CASSLDPAANYGYTF.

The rearrangement uses TRBV27 and TRBJ2-5; TRBD2 aligns across 8 bases. TRBJ2-7 explains the end of the DNA better; the J call may be wrong. Germline V gene data show CDR1 as MNHEY and CDR2 as SMNVEV (reference sequence). The CDR3 runs 14 residues. CDR3 coding DNA: TGTGCCAGCAGTCCCGGGGGGGAGTCCTACGAGCAGTACTTC. Its protein is CASSPGGESYEQYF.

The rearrangement joins TRBV6-1 to TRBJ1-5, with TRBD1 matching 7 bases. The ends lost 6 bases at V and 4 bases at J; junction bases unmatched: 9. The CDR3 length is 15 residues. CDR1 and CDR2 from the germline V gene are MNHNS and SASEGT. CDR3 sequence: CASRPFRQGNQPQHF. Here the CDR3 DNA reads TGTGCCAGCAGACCATTTCGACAGGGTAATCAGCCCCAGCATTTT.

The rearrangement uses TRBV5-4 and TRBJ1-1; tentative D call: TRBD1 (5 bases). Deletions cut 3 bases from V and 0 bases from J, with 9 bases between. The germline V gene encodes CDR1 SGHNT and CDR2 YYREEE (reference sequence). This CDR3 comprises 14 residues. CDR3 region: CASSSTGLNTEAFF. In DNA, the CDR3 is TGTGCCAGCAGCTCCACAGGCCTGAACACTGAAGCTTTCTTT.